The 18 T cell receptor beta chains below all came from one sample that was sequenced in a study of graft-versus-host responses after intestinal transplantation. For these TCRs, the target antigens are not known. The data were produced by immunoSEQ multiplex PCR, yet TCRdb's version contains in-frame clones alone and is incomplete. The sample shows 70,000 to 75,000 clones, more than 70% of them seen only once. This specimen was unstimulated CD8+ T cells sorted from spleen or lymph node cells, taken before intestinal transplant. These receptors came from a human donor who received an intestinal transplant.

The chain recombines TRBV10-3 with TRBJ2-2; no definite D call. This CDR3 has 14 residues. CDR1 and CDR2 from the germline V gene are ENHRY and SYGVKD. Trimming pared 2 bases from V and 0 bases from J, leaving 4 bases between. CDR3 protein: CAISETANTGELFF. The CDR3 DNA is TGTGCCATCAGTGAGACGGCGAACACCGGGGAGCTGTTTTTT.

This chain connects TRBV7-8 to TRBJ2-7; D is unresolved. Trimming cost V 2 bases and J 2 bases, with 10 bases left between them. From germline, CDR1 is SGHVS and CDR2 FQNEAQ. CDR3 size: 14 residues. Here the CDR3 DNA reads TGTGCCAGCAGCTTAAGGTCAGAGGCCTACGAGCAGTACTTC. This encodes CASSLRSEAYEQYF.

In its sample, this clone was seen once. The gene calls are TRBV10-2 and TRBJ2-2, with D possibly being TRBD2 (6 bases). The CDR3 runs to 17 residues. CDR1 and CDR2 (germline): WSHSY, SAAADI. V was pared by 3 bases and J by 2 bases, with 16 bases between. CDR3 loop: CASSELRRERNTGELFF. The CDR3 coding sequence is TGCGCCAGCAGTGAATTGAGGCGGGAACGAAACACCGGGGAGCTGTTTTTT.

The gene calls are TRBV10-3 and TRBJ1-2; D not resolved. The V end lost 4 bases, the J end lost 7 bases, and 16 bases lay between the germline ends. The CDR3 runs to 14 residues. Germline V CDR1 and CDR2: ENHRY, SYGVKD. CDR3 sequence reads: CAISVLRGVGGYTF. As DNA, the CDR3 is TGTGCCATCAGTGTATTGCGGGGTGTAGGTGGCTACACCTTC.

The chain combines TRBV18 with TRBJ2-7; the match to TRBD1 covers 7 bases. The germline gives CDR1 KGHSH, CDR2 LQKENI. The V segment lost 3 bases and the J segment 3 bases; nucleotides outside the gene matches: 5. This CDR3 is built from 14 residues. CDR3 in DNA: TGTGCCAGCTCACCTACAGGGGCAGACTACGAGCAGTACTTC. This sequence encodes CASSPTGADYEQYF.

The chain joins TRBV28 to TRBJ1-2; D unresolved. The ends were cut back, 10 bases at V and 2 bases at J, with 11 bases in the middle. CDR1 and CDR2 from the germline V gene are MDHEN and SYDVKM. The CDR3 spans 12 residues. CDR3 in amino acids: CATKTGNYGYTF. CDR3 DNA: TGTGCCACAAAGACGGGGAACTATGGCTACACCTTC.

This clone showed up just once. This sequence joins TRBV19 and TRBJ1-5; 8 nucleotides align to TRBD1. Germline V gives CDR1 LNHDA, CDR2 SQIVND (reference sequence). CDR3 size: 14 residues. The V gene end was trimmed by 5 bases and the J gene end by 4 bases; junction bases not matched to a gene: 4. The CDR3 region has the DNA TGTGCCAGTAGTTTGACAGGGGCAAATCAGCCCCAGCATTTT. It encodes CASSLTGANQPQHF.

In nucleotides, the CDR3 is TGCAGCGTTGAAGACAGCCCTAGCGGGGCAGATACGCAGTATTTT. Amino acid sequence: CSVEDSPSGADTQYF. The V gene is TRBV29-1, the J gene TRBJ2-3; 9 nucleotides match TRBD2. The V and J ends lost 0 bases and 4 bases, in that order; junction bases with no gene match: 5. The CDR3 is 15 residues long. Germline CDR1 is SQVTM and CDR2 is ANQGSEA.

This rearrangement joins TRBV7-6 to TRBJ2-1, with TRBD1 matching over 9 bases. In germline, CDR1 is SGHVS, CDR2 FNYEAQ. Germline trimming cut 1 base from V and 7 bases from J; bases unmatched to any gene: 8. There are 16 residues in the CDR3. The CDR3 bases are TGTGCCAGCAGCTTAGGGCCCGACAGGGGGTCGAATGAGCAGTTCTTC. This sequence encodes CASSLGPDRGSNEQFF.

The chain employs TRBV9 and TRBJ2-7, with a possible D match to TRBD2 (6 bases). This CDR3 comprises 14 residues. V was trimmed by 4 bases and J by 1 base, leaving 12 bases between them. Germline CDR1 and CDR2: SGDLS and YYNGEE. The CDR3 here is CASSPGRDSYEQYF. CDR3 DNA: TGTGCCAGCAGCCCAGGGCGGGATTCCTACGAGCAGTACTTC.

This clone was detected only once. The rearrangement uses TRBV27 and TRBJ2-1; TRBD1 is a possible D gene (5 bases). Trimming stripped 2 bases from V and 7 bases from J, with 9 bases between. The CDR3 sequence is 13 residues long. Per germline, CDR1 MNHEY and CDR2 SMNVEV (reference sequence). The CDR3 here is CASSLGHWNEQFF. In DNA form, the CDR3 reads TGTGCCAGCAGTTTAGGACATTGGAATGAGCAGTTCTTC.

This chain links TRBV7-8 with TRBJ2-7, with a weak D call TRBD2 (5 bases). In germline, CDR1 is SGHVS, CDR2 FQNEAQ. The CDR3 has 15 amino acids. V was shortened by 6 bases and J by 1 base, with 16 bases between the two germline ends. As DNA, the CDR3 is TGTGCCAGCAGGGCGGCGGTCGGGGTGTCCTACGAGCAGTACTTC. It codes for CASRAAVGVSYEQYF.

The chain combines TRBV7-8 with TRBJ2-2; TRBD2 is a possible D gene (6 bases). From germline, CDR1 is SGHVS and CDR2 FQNEAQ. The CDR3 extends over 16 amino acids. V lost 4 bases, J lost 2 bases, and 14 bases lay in between. CDR3 protein: CASSSWGEENTGELFF. The CDR3 nucleotides read TGTGCCAGCAGCTCTTGGGGGGAAGAAAACACCGGGGAGCTGTTTTTT. Looking up the rest from reference TRBV7-8 and TRBJ2-2 gives the full variable domain: GAGVSQSPRYKVAKRGQDVALRCDPISGHVSLFWYQQALGQGPEFLTYFQNEAQLDKSGLPSDRFFAERPEGSVSTLKIQRTQQEDSAVYLCASSSWGEENTGELFFGEGSRLTVL.

This rearrangement joins TRBV11-2 to TRBJ2-2, with D tentatively TRBD2 (6 bases). Germline CDR1 is SGHAT and CDR2 is FQNNGV. Trimming left V 3 bases short and J 0 bases short, with 8 bases between. This CDR3 has 15 residues. The CDR3 bases are TGTGCCAGCAGCTTCTGGGACTCGAACACCGGGGAGCTGTTTTTT. This encodes CASSFWDSNTGELFF.

This chain joins TRBV2 and TRBJ2-7; 10 nucleotides agree with TRBD1. CDR1 SNHLY and CDR2 FYNNEI come from the germline V gene. The junction had 10 bases not matched to a gene; V was cut back by 6 bases and J by 5 bases. The CDR3 extends over 15 amino acids. The CDR3 protein is CASRATGGAVHEQYF. DNA for the CDR3: TGTGCCAGCAGGGCGACAGGGGGCGCGGTCCACGAGCAGTACTTC.

The chain links TRBV4-2 to TRBJ1-4; TRBD1 matches at 10 bases. The CDR3 totals 16 residues. The V and J ends lost 3 bases and 5 bases, in that order; junction bases with no gene match: 6. Germline V gene sequence: CDR1 LGHNA, CDR2 YNFKEQ. The chain's CDR3 is CASSQLRQGANEKLFF. Here the CDR3 DNA reads TGTGCCAGCAGCCAGCTCCGACAGGGGGCGAATGAAAAACTGTTTTTT.

CDR3 in amino acids: CASSLVVRGEDPYEQYF. CDR3 coding DNA: TGTGCCAGCAGCTTGGTGGTTCGAGGGGAGGACCCCTACGAGCAGTACTTC. The gene calls are TRBV5-6 and TRBJ2-7; TRBD2 might be the D (6 bases). The germline CDR1 and CDR2 sequences are SGHDT and YYEEEE. Between the trimmed V and J ends, which lost 0 bases and 2 bases, there was a span of 18 bases. The CDR3 consists of 17 residues.

The DNA of the CDR3 is TGTGCCAGAAGCGCCGGGACTAGCGGGGGGTTGGACGGGGAGCTGTTTTTT. It is translated as CARSAGTSGGLDGELFF. V usage is TRBV5-3 and J usage is TRBJ2-2, with 15 bases that match TRBD2. TRBV5-3 is flagged as an ORF with uncertain function. The CDR3 has 17 amino acids. Trimming at V came to 4 bases and at J to 7 bases, leaving 8 bases not matched to a gene.